This entry concerns a single TCR beta chain. Generated by immunoSEQ multiplex PCR, the TCRdb table keeps only in-frame clones and is missing some. The sample includes over 100,000 clones, around nine tenths of them seen just once. Germline-derived CDR1 and CDR2 are MNHNS and SASEGT. The CDR3 length is 14 residues. The germline V and J ends were trimmed by 3 bases and 4 bases, with 12 bases remaining between them. These data are taken from a study of blood T cell repertoires in COVID-19. Enrolment of Seattle patients took place during active infection, and they were followed longitudinally. This chain joins TRBV6-1 and TRBJ1-2, with D hard to call. This TCR derives from a woman in her 70s with COVID-19, enrolled during active disease. Source material: peripheral blood. CDR3 sequence: CASSDGQALYGYTF. CDR3 nucleotides: TGTGCCAGCAGTGATGGGCAGGCTCTCTATGGCTACACCTTC.